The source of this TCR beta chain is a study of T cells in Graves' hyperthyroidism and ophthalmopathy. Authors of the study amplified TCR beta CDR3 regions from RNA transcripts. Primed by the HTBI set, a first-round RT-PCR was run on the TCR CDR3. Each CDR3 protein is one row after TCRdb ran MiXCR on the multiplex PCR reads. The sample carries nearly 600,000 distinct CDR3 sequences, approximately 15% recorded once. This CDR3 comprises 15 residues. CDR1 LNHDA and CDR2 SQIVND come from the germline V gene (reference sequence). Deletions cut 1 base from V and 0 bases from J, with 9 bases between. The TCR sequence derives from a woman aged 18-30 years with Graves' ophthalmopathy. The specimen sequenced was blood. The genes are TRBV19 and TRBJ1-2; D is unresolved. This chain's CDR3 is CASSIVGSANYGYTF. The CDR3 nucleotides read TGTGCCAGTAGTATAGTAGGCAGCGCTAACTATGGCTACACCTTC. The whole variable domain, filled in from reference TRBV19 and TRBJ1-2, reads DGGITQSPKYLFRKEGQNVTLSCEQNLNHDAMYWYRQDPGQGLRLIYYSQIVNDFQKGDIAEGYSVSREKKESFPLTVTSAQKNPTAFYLCASSIVGSANYGYTFGSGTRLTVV.